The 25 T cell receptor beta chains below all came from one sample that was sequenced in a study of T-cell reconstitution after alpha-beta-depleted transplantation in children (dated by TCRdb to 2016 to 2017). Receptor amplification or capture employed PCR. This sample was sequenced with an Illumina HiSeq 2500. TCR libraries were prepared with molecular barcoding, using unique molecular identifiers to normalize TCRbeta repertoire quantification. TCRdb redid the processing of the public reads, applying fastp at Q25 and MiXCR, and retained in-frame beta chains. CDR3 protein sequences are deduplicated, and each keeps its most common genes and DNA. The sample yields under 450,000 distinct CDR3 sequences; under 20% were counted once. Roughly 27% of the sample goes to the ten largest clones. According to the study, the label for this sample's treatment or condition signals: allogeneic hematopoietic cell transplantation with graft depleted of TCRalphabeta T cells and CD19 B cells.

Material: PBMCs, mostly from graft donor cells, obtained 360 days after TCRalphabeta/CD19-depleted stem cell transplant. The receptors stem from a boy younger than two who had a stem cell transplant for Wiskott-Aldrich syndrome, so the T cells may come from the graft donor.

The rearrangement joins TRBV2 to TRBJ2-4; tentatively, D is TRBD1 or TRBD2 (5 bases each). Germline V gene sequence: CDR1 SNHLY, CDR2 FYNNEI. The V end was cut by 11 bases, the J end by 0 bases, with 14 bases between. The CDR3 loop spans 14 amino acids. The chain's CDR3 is CAARGTLAKNIQYF. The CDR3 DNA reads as TGTGCCGCGAGGGGAACCTTAGCCAAAAACATTCAGTACTTC.

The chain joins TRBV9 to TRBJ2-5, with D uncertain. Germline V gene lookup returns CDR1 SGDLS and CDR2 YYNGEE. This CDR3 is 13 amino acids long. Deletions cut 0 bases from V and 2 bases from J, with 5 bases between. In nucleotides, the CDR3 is TGTGCCAGCAGCGTAGGTCTACAAGAGACCCAGTACTTC. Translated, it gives CASSVGLQETQYF.

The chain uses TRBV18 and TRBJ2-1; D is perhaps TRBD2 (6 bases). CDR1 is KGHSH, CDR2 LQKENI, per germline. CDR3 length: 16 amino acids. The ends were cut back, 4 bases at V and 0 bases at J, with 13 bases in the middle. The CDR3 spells CASSLVGGLSYNEQFF. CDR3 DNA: TGTGCCAGCTCACTAGTGGGGGGTCTCTCCTACAATGAGCAGTTCTTC.

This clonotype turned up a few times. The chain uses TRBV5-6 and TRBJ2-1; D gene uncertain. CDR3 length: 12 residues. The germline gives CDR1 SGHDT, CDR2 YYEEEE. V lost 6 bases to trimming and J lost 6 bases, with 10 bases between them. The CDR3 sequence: CASTGLPNEQFF. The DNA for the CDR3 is TGTGCCAGCACGGGCCTGCCCAATGAGCAGTTCTTC.

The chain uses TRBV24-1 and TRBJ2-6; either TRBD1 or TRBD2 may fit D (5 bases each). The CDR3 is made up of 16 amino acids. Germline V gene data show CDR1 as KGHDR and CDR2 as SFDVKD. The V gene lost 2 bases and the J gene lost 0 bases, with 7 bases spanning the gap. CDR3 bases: TGTGCCACCAGTGATTATGGGGGCTCTGGGGCCAACGTCCTGACTTTC. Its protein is CATSDYGGSGANVLTF.

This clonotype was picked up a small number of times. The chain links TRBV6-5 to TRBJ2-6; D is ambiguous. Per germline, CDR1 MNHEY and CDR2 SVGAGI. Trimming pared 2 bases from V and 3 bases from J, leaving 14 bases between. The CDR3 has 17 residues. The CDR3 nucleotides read TGTGCCAGCAGTTACGTACATCCTGGGCTTGGGGCCAACGTCCTGACTTTC. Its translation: CASSYVHPGLGANVLTF.

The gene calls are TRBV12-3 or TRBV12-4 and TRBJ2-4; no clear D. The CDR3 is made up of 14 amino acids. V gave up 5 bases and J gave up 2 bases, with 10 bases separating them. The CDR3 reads CASSKKETKNIQYF. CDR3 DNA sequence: TGTGCCAGCAGTAAGAAGGAGACCAAAAACATTCAGTACTTC.

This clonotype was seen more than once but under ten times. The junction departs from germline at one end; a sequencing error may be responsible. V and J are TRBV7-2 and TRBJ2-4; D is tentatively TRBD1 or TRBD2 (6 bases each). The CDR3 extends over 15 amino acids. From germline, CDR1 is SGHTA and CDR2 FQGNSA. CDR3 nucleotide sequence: TGTGCCAGCAGCCGGACAGTACTAGCCAGAAACATTCAGTACTTC. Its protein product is CASSRTVLARNIQYF.

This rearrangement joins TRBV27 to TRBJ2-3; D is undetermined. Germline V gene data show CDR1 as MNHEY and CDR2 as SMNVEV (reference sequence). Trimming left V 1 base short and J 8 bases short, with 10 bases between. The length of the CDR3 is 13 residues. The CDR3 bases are TGTGCCAGCAGTTTATTTGGGGATGGTACGCAGTATTTT. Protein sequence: CASSLFGDGTQYF.

This chain's CDR3 is CASGARRYNSPLHF. In nucleotides, the CDR3 is TGTGCCAGCGGAGCTAGGAGATATAATTCACCCCTCCACTTT. This sequence joins TRBV12-3 or TRBV12-4 and TRBJ1-6; D unclear. The CDR3 extends over 14 amino acids. V shed 8 bases and J shed 4 bases, with 12 bases lying between them.

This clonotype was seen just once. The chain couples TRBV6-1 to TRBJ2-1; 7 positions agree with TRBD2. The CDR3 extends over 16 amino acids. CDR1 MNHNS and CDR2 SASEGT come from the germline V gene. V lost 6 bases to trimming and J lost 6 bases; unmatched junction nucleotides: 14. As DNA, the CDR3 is TGTGCCAGCAGCGTAATAACTAGCGACTCCCCCAATGAGCAGTTCTTC. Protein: CASSVITSDSPNEQFF.

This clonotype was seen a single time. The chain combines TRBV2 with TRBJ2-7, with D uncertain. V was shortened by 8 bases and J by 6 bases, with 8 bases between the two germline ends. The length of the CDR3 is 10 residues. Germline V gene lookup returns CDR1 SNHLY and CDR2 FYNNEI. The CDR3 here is CASREIEQYF. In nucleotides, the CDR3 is TGTGCCAGCCGAGAGATCGAGCAGTACTTC. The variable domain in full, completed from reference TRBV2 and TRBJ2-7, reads EPEVTQTPSHQVTQMGQEVILRCVPISNHLYFYWYRQILGQKVEFLVSFYNNEISEKSEIFDDQFSVERPDGSNFTLKIRSTKLEDSAMYFCASREIEQYFGPGTRLTVT.

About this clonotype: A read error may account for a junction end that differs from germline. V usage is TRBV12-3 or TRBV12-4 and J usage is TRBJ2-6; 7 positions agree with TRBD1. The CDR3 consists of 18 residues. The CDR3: CACSLVGPQGAGANVLTF. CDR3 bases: TGTGCCTGCAGTTTAGTAGGCCCCCAGGGGGCTGGGGCCAACGTCCTGACTTTC.

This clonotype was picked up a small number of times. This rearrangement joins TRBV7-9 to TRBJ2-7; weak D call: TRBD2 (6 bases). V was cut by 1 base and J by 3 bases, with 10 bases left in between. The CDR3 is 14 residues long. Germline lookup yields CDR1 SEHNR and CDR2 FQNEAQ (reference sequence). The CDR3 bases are TGTGCCAGCAGCTTAGTGCTGGGGGGCTACGAGCAGTACTTC. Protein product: CASSLVLGGYEQYF.

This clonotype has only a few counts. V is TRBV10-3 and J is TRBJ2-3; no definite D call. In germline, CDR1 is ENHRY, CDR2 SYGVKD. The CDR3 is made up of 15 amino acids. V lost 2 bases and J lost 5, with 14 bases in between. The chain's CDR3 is CAISEGLRAVDTQYF. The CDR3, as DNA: TGTGCCATCAGTGAGGGGTTAAGGGCGGTAGATACGCAGTATTTT.

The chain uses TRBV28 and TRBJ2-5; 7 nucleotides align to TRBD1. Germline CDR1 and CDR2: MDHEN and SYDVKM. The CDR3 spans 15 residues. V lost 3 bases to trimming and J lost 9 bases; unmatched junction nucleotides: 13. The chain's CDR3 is CASSFSTGPSIAQYF. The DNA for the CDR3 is TGTGCCAGCAGTTTTTCGACAGGGCCGAGTATAGCCCAGTACTTC.

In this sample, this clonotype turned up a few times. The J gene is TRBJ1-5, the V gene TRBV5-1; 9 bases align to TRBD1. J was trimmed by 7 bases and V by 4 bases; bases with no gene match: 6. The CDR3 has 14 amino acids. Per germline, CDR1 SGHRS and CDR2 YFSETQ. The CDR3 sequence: CASSEQGAGQPQHF. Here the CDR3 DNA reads TGCGCCAGCAGCGAACAGGGGGCCGGGCAGCCCCAGCATTTT.

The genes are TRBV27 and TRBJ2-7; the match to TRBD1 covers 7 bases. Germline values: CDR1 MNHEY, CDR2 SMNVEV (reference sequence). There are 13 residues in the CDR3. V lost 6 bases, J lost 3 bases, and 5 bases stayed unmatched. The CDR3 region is CASRPQGYYEQYF. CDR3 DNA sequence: TGTGCCAGCAGACCACAGGGGTACTACGAGCAGTACTTC.

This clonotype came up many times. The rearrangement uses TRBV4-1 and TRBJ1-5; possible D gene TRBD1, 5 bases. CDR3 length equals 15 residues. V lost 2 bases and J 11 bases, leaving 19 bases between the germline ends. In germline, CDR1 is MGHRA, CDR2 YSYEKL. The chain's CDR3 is CASSQIWGESWAQHF. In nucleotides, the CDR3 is TGCGCCAGCAGCCAAATCTGGGGGGAGTCTTGGGCCCAGCATTTT.

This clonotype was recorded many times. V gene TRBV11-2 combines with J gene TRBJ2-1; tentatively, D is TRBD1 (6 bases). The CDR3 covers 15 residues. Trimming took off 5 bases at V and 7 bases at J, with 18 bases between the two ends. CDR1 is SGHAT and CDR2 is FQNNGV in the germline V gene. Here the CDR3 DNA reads TGTGCCAGCAGCGTACAGGGTGGGAACGGGAATGAGCAGTTCTTC. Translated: CASSVQGGNGNEQFF.

The CDR3 DNA follows: TGTGCCAGCAGCCAAGAAGTATGGACAGGAAATGAAAAACTGTTTTTT. This gives the protein CASSQEVWTGNEKLFF. V gene TRBV4-2 combines with J gene TRBJ1-4; 7 nucleotides match TRBD1. J was trimmed by 5 bases and V by 0 bases; bases with no gene match: 6. Germline assignment: CDR1 LGHNA and CDR2 YNFKEQ. The CDR3 consists of 16 residues.

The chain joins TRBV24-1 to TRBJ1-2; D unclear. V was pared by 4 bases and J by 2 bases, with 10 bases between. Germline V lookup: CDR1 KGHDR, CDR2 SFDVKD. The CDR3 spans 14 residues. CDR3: CATSEVGLNYGYTF. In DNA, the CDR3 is TGTGCCACCAGTGAAGTGGGTCTGAACTATGGCTACACCTTC.

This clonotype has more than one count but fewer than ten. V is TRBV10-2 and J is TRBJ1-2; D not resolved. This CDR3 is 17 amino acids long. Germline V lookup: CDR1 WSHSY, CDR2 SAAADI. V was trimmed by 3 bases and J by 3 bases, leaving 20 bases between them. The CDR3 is CASSERVAGSLYYGYTF. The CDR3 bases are TGCGCCAGCAGTGAACGAGTGGCTGGGTCCCTCTACTATGGCTACACCTTC.

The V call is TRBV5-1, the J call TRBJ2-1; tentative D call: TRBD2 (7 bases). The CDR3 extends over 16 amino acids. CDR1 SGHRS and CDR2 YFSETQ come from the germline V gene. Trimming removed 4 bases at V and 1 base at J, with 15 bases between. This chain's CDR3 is CASSLRGDTSYNEQFF. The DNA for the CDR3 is TGCGCCAGCAGCCTCCGGGGGGACACTTCCTACAATGAGCAGTTCTTC.

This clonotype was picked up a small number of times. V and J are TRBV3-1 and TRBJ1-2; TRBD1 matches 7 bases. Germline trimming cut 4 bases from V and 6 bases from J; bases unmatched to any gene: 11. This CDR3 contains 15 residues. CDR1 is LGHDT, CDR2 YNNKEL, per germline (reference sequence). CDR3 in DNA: TGTGCCAGCAGCCCAAAACTCAGGGGGAGCAATGGCTACACCTTC. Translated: CASSPKLRGSNGYTF.